The 3 T cell receptor beta chains presented below share a single source sample, sequenced in a study of graft-versus-host responses after intestinal transplantation. The protocol was immunoSEQ multiplex PCR, while the TCRdb copy is restricted to in-frame clones and leaves out a portion. The sample records 9,500 to 11,000 clones, nearly 95% being singletons. The sequences come from PBMCs, collected 40 to 45 days after intestinal transplantation. Source of these receptors: a human patient who received an intestinal transplant, so some T cells may come from the graft donor.

The rearrangement uses TRBV7-3 and TRBJ1-2, with D perhaps TRBD1 (5 bases). The CDR3 spans 15 residues. Germline loops: CDR1 SGHTA, CDR2 FQGTGA. V gave up 2 bases and J gave up 1 base, with 11 bases separating them. The DNA of the CDR3 is TGTGCCAGCAGCTTACAGGGAGCGGATAACTATGGCTACACCTTC. Translated: CASSLQGADNYGYTF.

The gene calls are TRBV13 and TRBJ1-4; 7 bases are shared with TRBD1. This CDR3 has 14 residues. J lost 8 bases, V lost 4 bases, and 7 bases had no gene match. The germline V gene encodes CDR1 PRHDT and CDR2 FYEKMQ (reference sequence). CDR3 loop: CASSSTGKEEKLFF. The CDR3 DNA reads as TGTGCCAGCAGCTCGACAGGGAAAGAAGAAAAACTGTTTTTT.

This sequence joins TRBV19 and TRBJ1-2; unclear D gene. The CDR3 is made up of 18 amino acids. Germline V gives CDR1 LNHDA, CDR2 SQIVND (reference sequence). Trimming took off 7 bases at V and 7 bases at J, with 31 bases between the two ends. CDR3 coding DNA: TGTGCCAGTACCCTGCCGGGGTCAGCGGGTATAGGCCCTGGTGGCTACACCTTC. It encodes CASTLPGSAGIGPGGYTF.